This T cell receptor beta chain was captured by sequencing in a study of blood T cell repertoires in COVID-19. The repertoire was sequenced with immunoSEQ multiplex PCR; TCRdb's copy has only in-frame clones and lacks some. The sample holds approximately 160,000 clones, 83% seen once. Germline CDR1 is LNHDA and CDR2 is SQIVND (reference sequence). Trimming left V 4 bases short and J 4 bases short, with 11 bases between. The CDR3 length is 14 residues. The TCR sequence derives from a woman aged 45-65 years in a cohort exposed to, infected with or recovered from COVID-19 (not recorded which). Specimen: PBMCs or T cells enriched from blood (not recorded which). This chain connects TRBV19 to TRBJ1-5; D uncertain. CDR3 amino acids: CASSSMRVNQPQHF. CDR3 in DNA: TGTGCCAGTAGTAGTATGAGAGTTAATCAGCCCCAGCATTTT.